The 7 T cell receptor beta chains below were found in one sample sequenced in a study of CD8 T cells in Susac syndrome (dated 2019 in TCRdb). Receptor amplification or capture employed the immunoSEQ multiplex PCR assay. RNA was extracted with the RNeasy kit and 0.5 to 1 ug was reverse transcribed using random hexamers. In TCRdb, the public reads were trimmed at Q25 with fastp and aligned with MiXCR, with productive beta chains retained. Each entry is one CDR3 protein sequence, shown with its most common DNA and genes. The sample yields approximately 280,000 distinct CDR3 sequences; approximately 84% were counted once. In total, the top ten clones hold approximately 0.11% of the sample. Sequences were obtained from CD8+ T cells from PBMCs. These receptors were collected from a human donor with multiple sclerosis.

This clonotype was seen a handful of times. V usage is TRBV5-4 and J usage is TRBJ2-5; D remains unclear. This CDR3 is built from 11 residues. Germline CDR1 is SGHNT and CDR2 is YYREEE (reference sequence). V lost 4 bases and J 5 bases, leaving 6 bases between the germline ends. This CDR3 is CASSHSETQYF. DNA of the CDR3: TGTGCCAGCAGCCATTCCGAGACCCAGTACTTC.

V usage is TRBV12-5 and J usage is TRBJ1-2; the D gene is possibly TRBD1 (6 bases). The germline CDR1 and CDR2 sequences are LGHNT and FRNRAP. V was clipped by 5 bases and J by 1 base, with 11 bases between them. CDR3 length equals 14 residues. DNA of the CDR3: TGTGCTAGTGGTGACAGGTCTTATAACTATGGCTACACCTTC. Protein product: CASGDRSYNYGYTF.

V usage is TRBV10-3 and J usage is TRBJ2-7; 12 bases agree with TRBD2. The germline V gene encodes CDR1 ENHRY and CDR2 SYGVKD. The CDR3 has 15 residues. Germline trimming cut 6 bases from V and 1 base from J; bases unmatched to any gene: 4. In DNA, the CDR3 is TGTGCCATCAGGGCAGGGACTAGCGGGTCCTACGAGCAGTACTTC. Its translation: CAIRAGTSGSYEQYF.

Only one count was recorded for this clonotype. The genes are TRBV9 and TRBJ2-3; no clear D gene. The CDR3 loop spans 15 amino acids. Germline CDR1 SGDLS, CDR2 YYNGEE. The V end lost 3 bases, the J end lost 0 bases, and 11 bases lay between the germline ends. The CDR3 here is CASSGFRTSTDTQYF. As DNA, the CDR3 is TGTGCCAGCAGCGGATTTAGAACTAGCACAGATACGCAGTATTTT.

This clonotype was picked up one time. This chain uses TRBV28 with TRBJ2-7, with 7 bases identical to TRBD2. From germline, CDR1 is MDHEN and CDR2 SYDVKM. The junction had 4 bases not matched to a gene; V was cut back by 2 bases and J by 6 bases. The CDR3 loop spans 13 amino acids. The CDR3 region has the DNA TGTGCCAGCAGTTTAGCGGGAGAGCCCGAGCAGTACTTC. Protein product: CASSLAGEPEQYF.

CDR3 loop: CASSLTLGTANEQFF. For the CDR3, the DNA is TGTGCCAGCAGTTTAACACTAGGTACGGCCAATGAGCAGTTCTTC. The chain joins TRBV27 to TRBJ2-1; D possibly corresponds to TRBD2 (5 bases). Trimming cost V 2 bases and J 6 bases, with 14 bases left between them. The CDR3 length is 15 residues. The germline V gene encodes CDR1 MNHEY and CDR2 SMNVEV (reference sequence).

A single count supports this clonotype. CDR3 sequence reads: CASSVRTTADTQYF. The CDR3, as DNA: TGTGCCAGCAGCGTCCGGACCACGGCAGATACGCAGTATTTT. This chain connects TRBV11-2 to TRBJ2-3; no definite D call. V lost 5 bases, J lost 4 bases, and 13 bases lay in between. The CDR3 contains 14 residues. Germline CDR1 is SGHAT and CDR2 is FQNNGV.